These 6 T cell receptor beta chains share one sample of origin, sequenced in a study of CD8 T cells in Susac syndrome (dated by TCRdb to about 2019). Library method: the immunoSEQ multiplex PCR assay. RNA was extracted using the RNeasy kit, and about 0.45 to 1 ug of the RNA was reverse transcribed with random hexamers. TCRdb redid the processing of the public reads, applying fastp at Q25 and MiXCR, and retained in-frame beta chains. Every CDR3 protein is listed once, alongside the most common genes and DNA of its rows. The sample yields about 300,000 distinct CDR3 sequences; approximately 90% were counted once. Roughly 0.059% of the sample belongs to the ten largest clones. The specimen sequenced was CD4+ T cells from PBMCs. The receptor set was obtained from a human donor with multiple sclerosis.

Here the CDR3 reads CASSVGAGLTEAFF. Here the CDR3 DNA reads TGTGCCAGCAGTGTCGGGGCGGGACTCACTGAAGCTTTCTTT. The rearrangement joins TRBV25-1 to TRBJ1-1; TRBD1 is a possible D gene (5 bases). V dropped 4 bases and J dropped 4 bases, with 13 bases sitting between them. Looked up from germline, CDR1 is MGHDK and CDR2 is SYGVNS. The CDR3 length is 14 residues. The full variable domain, rest sourced from reference TRBV25-1 and TRBJ1-1, is EADIYQTPRYLVIGTGKKITLECSQTMGHDKMYWYQQDPGMELHLIHYSYGVNSTEKGDLSSESTVSRIRTEHFPLTLESARPSHTSQYLCASSVGAGLTEAFFGQGTRLTVV.

This clonotype was detected once. V usage is TRBV10-3 and J usage is TRBJ1-5, with a tentative D call TRBD1 (5 bases). The CDR3 is 15 residues long. Germline CDR1 ENHRY, CDR2 SYGVKD. The V end was cut by 10 bases, the J end by 0 bases, with 16 bases between. CDR3 loop: CATSLGDYSNQPQHF. The CDR3 region has the DNA TGTGCCACCTCGTTGGGGGACTATAGCAATCAGCCCCAGCATTTT.

This sequence joins TRBV3-1 and TRBJ2-5, with 7 bases lining up with TRBD2. After removal of 1 base from V and 4 bases from J, the junction contained 6 bases not matched to a gene. The CDR3 length is 15 residues. CDR1 and CDR2 from the germline V gene are LGHDT and YNNKEL (reference sequence). This chain's CDR3 is CASSQGRLARETQYF. The CDR3 coding sequence is TGTGCCAGCAGCCAAGGCCGACTAGCCCGAGAGACCCAGTACTTC.

The J gene is TRBJ1-2, the V gene TRBV7-2, with a possible D match to TRBD1 (6 bases). V shed 4 bases and J shed 2 bases, with 11 bases lying between them. Germline V lookup: CDR1 SGHTA, CDR2 FQGNSA. CDR3 size: 14 residues. CDR3 in DNA: TGTGCCAGCAGCTCCTACAGGGACAACTATGGCTACACCTTC. It specifies CASSSYRDNYGYTF.

The chain has TRBV9 and TRBJ1-3; TRBD1 might be the D (5 bases). Germline V CDR1 and CDR2: SGDLS, YYNGEE. The CDR3 sequence is 17 residues long. V lost 0 bases to trimming and J lost 3 bases, with 16 bases between them. The CDR3 nucleotides read TGTGCCAGCAGCGTAGGAGGGGCCTCATTCCTTGGAAACACCATATATTTT. This codes for CASSVGGASFLGNTIYF.

The rearrangement links TRBV5-1 to TRBJ2-5; 8 nucleotides align to TRBD2. Germline loops: CDR1 SGHRS, CDR2 YFSETQ. The CDR3 is made up of 16 amino acids. After removal of 0 bases from V and 2 bases from J, the junction contained 6 bases not matched to a gene. CDR3 nucleotides: TGCGCCAGCAGCTTGGGAGGCCAGCGGGGGCAAGAGACCCAGTACTTC. Its translation is CASSLGGQRGQETQYF.